The 26 T cell receptor beta chains given below trace back to one sample, sequenced in a study of blood T cell repertoires in COVID-19. Clones were read by immunoSEQ multiplex PCR, and TCRdb kept only the in-frame ones, dropping some. The repertoire holds about 380,000 clones, with 88% as singletons. The sequencing input was PBMCs or T cells enriched from blood (not recorded which). The origin of the receptors is a woman aged 18-29 years who had recovered from COVID-19.

The chain has TRBV10-3 and TRBJ1-2, with no clear D. CDR1 and CDR2 (germline): ENHRY, SYGVKD. V lost 3 bases and J 7 bases, leaving 12 bases between the germline ends. CDR3 length equals 13 residues. The CDR3 spells CAISDRGLSGYTF. The CDR3 nucleotides read TGTGCCATCAGTGATCGTGGCCTTTCTGGCTACACCTTC.

The V call is TRBV5-1, the J call TRBJ1-2, with 8 bases matching TRBD1. The germline V gene encodes CDR1 SGHRS and CDR2 YFSETQ. With 0 bases clipped from V and 8 bases from J, the junction kept 6 bases outside the gene matches. There are 14 residues in the CDR3. The CDR3 loop reads CASSLEDRVVGYTF. Here the CDR3 DNA reads TGCGCCAGCAGCTTGGAGGACAGGGTGGTCGGCTACACCTTC.

The chain links TRBV6-6 to TRBJ2-5; 7 bases map to TRBD1. The germline V gene has CDR1 MNHNY and CDR2 SVGAGI (reference sequence). Trimming cost V 7 bases and J 0 bases; bases outside gene matches: 8. The CDR3 sequence is 15 residues long. The CDR3 spells CASTPPDRDQETQYF. The CDR3 region has the DNA TGTGCCAGCACCCCCCCCGACAGGGACCAAGAGACCCAGTACTTC.

This clone has only one observation. The genes are TRBV6-6 and TRBJ1-1; D is possibly TRBD1 (6 bases). Trimming stripped 5 bases from V and 1 base from J, with 8 bases between. This CDR3 has 13 amino acids. Germline CDR1 MNHNY, CDR2 SVGAGI (reference sequence). This chain's CDR3 is CASSQTGNTEAFF. CDR3 nucleotide sequence: TGTGCCAGCAGTCAGACAGGGAACACTGAAGCTTTCTTT.

The J gene is TRBJ1-6, the V gene TRBV3-1 (or the pseudogene TRBV3-2); TRBD1 matches at 7 bases. J gave up 14 bases and V 3 bases, and 4 bases lay outside the gene matches. CDR1 LGHDT and CDR2 YNNKEL come from the germline V gene (reference sequence). The CDR3 has 12 amino acids. In nucleotides, the CDR3 is TGTGCCAGCAGCCAGGGTCAGGGGGCCCTCCACTTT. Amino acid sequence: CASSQGQGALHF.

The chain employs TRBV5-4 and TRBJ2-7, with a possible D match to TRBD1 (6 bases). Germline V lookup: CDR1 SGHNT, CDR2 YYREEE (reference sequence). The CDR3 is made up of 18 amino acids. Trimming stripped 0 bases from V and 1 base from J, with 20 bases between. CDR3 in DNA: TGTGCCAGCAGCTTGGAGGGACATCCTGGACCGAGATCCTACGAGCAGTACTTC. This sequence encodes CASSLEGHPGPRSYEQYF.

The V gene is TRBV5-1, the J gene TRBJ1-6; 7 bases map to TRBD1. The CDR3 runs 17 residues. Germline loops: CDR1 SGHRS, CDR2 YFSETQ. V was pared by 0 bases and J by 0 bases, with 3 bases of the junction left unmatched. The CDR3 here is CASSLEGAPSYNSPLHF. Here the CDR3 DNA reads TGCGCCAGCAGCTTGGAGGGGGCGCCCTCCTATAATTCACCCCTCCACTTT.

The chain couples TRBV11-1 to TRBJ2-3, with 9 bases lining up with TRBD1. Trimming took 5 bases from V and 15 from J; bases not matched to a gene: 6. Germline-derived CDR1 and CDR2 are SGHAT and FQDESV (reference sequence). This CDR3 comprises 11 residues. CDR3 amino acids: CASSLDRGRYF. CDR3 DNA: TGTGCCAGCAGCCTAGACAGGGGGAGATATTTT.

The chain employs TRBV7-2 and TRBJ1-4; D ambiguous. This CDR3 contains 19 residues. Germline V gene data show CDR1 as SGHTA and CDR2 as FQGNSA. V shed 2 bases and J shed 0 bases, with 19 bases lying between them. CDR3 amino acids: CASSLTRLTRTSTNEKLFF. The CDR3, as DNA: TGTGCCAGCAGCTTAACGCGCCTGACTCGCACTTCAACTAATGAAAAACTGTTTTTT.

This sequence joins TRBV4-1 and TRBJ1-1, with a weak D call TRBD1 (6 bases). Trimming shortened V by 4 bases and J by 1 base, and 19 bases separated the two germline ends. This CDR3 has 17 amino acids. Germline values: CDR1 MGHRA, CDR2 YSYEKL. CDR3 residues: CASSPSGEGGQNTEAFF. DNA of the CDR3: TGCGCCAGCAGCCCAAGTGGGGAGGGGGGCCAGAACACTGAAGCTTTCTTT.

This clone was observed a few times. The gene calls are TRBV7-6 and TRBJ2-2, with 8 nucleotides matching TRBD1. Per germline, CDR1 SGHVS and CDR2 FNYEAQ. J gave up 7 bases and V 2 bases, and 3 bases lay outside the gene matches. The CDR3 has 14 residues. CDR3 sequence: CASSLLQGVGELFF. The CDR3 nucleotides read TGTGCCAGCAGCTTACTACAGGGGGTCGGGGAGCTGTTTTTT.

The rearrangement links TRBV5-1 to TRBJ1-5; TRBD1 is a possible D gene (6 bases). Per germline, CDR1 SGHRS and CDR2 YFSETQ. With 3 bases removed from V and 7 bases from J, the gap between germline ends came to 17 bases. The CDR3 is made up of 15 amino acids. DNA of the CDR3: TGCGCCAGCAGCTGGGCGGGGGGGGCCGGACAGCCCCAGCATTTT. This sequence encodes CASSWAGGAGQPQHF.

The CDR3 DNA is TGTGCCAGCAGCTCTTTAGGGGTAGACTCTGGAAACACCATATATTTT. Its protein product is CASSSLGVDSGNTIYF. This sequence joins TRBV7-2 and TRBJ1-3, with a possible D match to TRBD1 (5 bases). Germline V lookup: CDR1 SGHTA, CDR2 FQGNSA. V lost 4 bases and J 0 bases, leaving 13 bases between the germline ends. The CDR3 totals 16 residues. The variable domain in full, with the rest retrieved from reference TRBV7-2 and TRBJ1-3, is GAGVSQSPSNKVTEKGKDVELRCDPISGHTALYWYRQSLGQGLEFLIYFQGNSAPDKSGLPSDRFSAERTGGSVSTLTIQRTQQEDSAVYLCASSSLGVDSGNTIYFGEGSWLTVV.

This rearrangement joins TRBV6-5 to TRBJ2-5; a weak D match, TRBD1 (5 bases). V gave up 10 bases and J gave up 1 base, with 13 bases separating them. The CDR3 totals 13 residues. Germline V gives CDR1 MNHEY, CDR2 SVGAGI. As DNA, the CDR3 is TGTGCCACCCTTGGGGCTTTCCAAGAGACCCAGTACTTC. Translated, it gives CATLGAFQETQYF.

The chain employs TRBV29-1 and TRBJ2-5; D possibly corresponds to TRBD2 (5 bases). Trimming shortened V by 2 bases and J by 10 bases, and 8 bases separated the two germline ends. CDR1 and CDR2 from the germline V gene are SQVTM and ANQGSEA. The CDR3 covers 10 residues. CDR3 residues: CSVEIGDQYF. The CDR3 nucleotides are TGCAGCGTTGAAATCGGGGACCAGTACTTC.

The J gene is TRBJ1-5, the V gene TRBV3-1 (or the pseudogene TRBV3-2); the match to TRBD1 covers 8 bases. The length of the CDR3 is 16 residues. After removal of 1 base from V and 7 bases from J, the junction contained 9 bases not matched to a gene. CDR1 LGHDT and CDR2 YNNKEL come from the germline V gene (reference sequence). This CDR3 is CASSQGQGAFGQPQHF. As DNA, the CDR3 is TGTGCCAGCAGCCAAGGGCAGGGGGCGTTCGGGCAGCCCCAGCATTTT.

This chain uses TRBV6-2 or TRBV6-3 with TRBJ2-7; a possible D gene is TRBD1 (6 bases). Germline loops: CDR1 MNHEY, CDR2 SVGEGT. This CDR3 comprises 13 residues. With 6 bases removed from V and 2 bases from J, the gap between germline ends came to 11 bases. The CDR3 nucleotides read TGTGCCAGCAGCCCGGGACACACCTACGAGCAGTACTTC. This sequence encodes CASSPGHTYEQYF.

The chain joins TRBV5-1 to TRBJ2-1, with TRBD2 matching 9 bases. CDR3 length: 14 amino acids. V lost 4 bases and J lost 3; bases outside the gene matches: 2. From germline, CDR1 is SGHRS and CDR2 YFSETQ. The CDR3 bases are TGCGCCAGCAGCCCAGCGGGGGGCTACAATGAGCAGTTCTTC. It specifies CASSPAGGYNEQFF.

This chain joins TRBV2 and TRBJ1-1; TRBD1 matches 7 bases. The germline CDR1 and CDR2 sequences are SNHLY and FYNNEI. The CDR3 spans 14 residues. J lost 0 bases, V lost 6 bases, and 4 bases had no gene match. The CDR3 region has the DNA TGTGCCAGCAGCCCCCAGGGGGTGAACACTGAAGCTTTCTTT. Its protein is CASSPQGVNTEAFF.

The chain uses TRBV7-2 and TRBJ1-2; 10 bases line up with TRBD1. Germline CDR1 and CDR2: SGHTA and FQGNSA. Trimming removed 4 bases from V and 5 bases from J; junction bases left unmatched: 7. CDR3 size: 15 residues. CDR3 sequence reads: CASSSWTGGDYGYTF. In DNA, the CDR3 is TGTGCCAGCAGCTCCTGGACAGGGGGTGATTATGGCTACACCTTC. The full variable domain, completed using reference TRBV7-2 and TRBJ1-2, is GAGVSQSPSNKVTEKGKDVELRCDPISGHTALYWYRQSLGQGLEFLIYFQGNSAPDKSGLPSDRFSAERTGGSVSTLTIQRTQQEDSAVYLCASSSWTGGDYGYTFGSGTRLTVV.

The rearrangement uses TRBV5-6 and TRBJ1-6; no clear D gene. This CDR3 comprises 14 residues. CDR1 is SGHDT and CDR2 is YYEEEE in the germline V gene. V was cut by 6 bases and J by 9 bases, with 16 bases left in between. The CDR3 region is CASTLYGGLSPLHF. The CDR3 DNA reads as TGTGCCAGCACCCTCTATGGAGGGCTTTCACCCCTCCACTTT.

Concerning this clone itself: This sample includes further DNA sequences coding for the same CDR3. This chain uses TRBV10-3 with TRBJ1-4; TRBD1 matches 10 bases. The CDR3 is 13 residues long. The V segment lost 6 bases and the J segment 6 bases; nucleotides outside the gene matches: 1. CDR1 and CDR2 (germline): ENHRY, SYGVKD. The CDR3 region is CAIRGQGDEKLFF. The CDR3 DNA reads as TGTGCCATCAGAGGACAGGGGGATGAAAAACTGTTTTTT.

The CDR3, as DNA: TGTGCCAGCAAGAGGGGGCAAGCTGAAGCTTTCTTT. Translated, it gives CASKRGQAEAFF. V gene TRBV3-1 (or the pseudogene TRBV3-2) combines with J gene TRBJ1-1, with 7 bases matching TRBD1. The CDR3 runs 12 residues. Germline V gene data show CDR1 as LGHDT and CDR2 as YNNKEL (reference sequence). V lost 7 bases and J lost 6; bases outside the gene matches: 5.

The V call is TRBV28, the J call TRBJ2-1; TRBD2 matches at 11 bases. Germline trimming cut 4 bases from V and 7 bases from J; bases unmatched to any gene: 6. CDR3 size: 15 residues. Germline CDR1 and CDR2: MDHEN and SYDVKM. The CDR3 here is CASSSGTSGTNEQFF. CDR3 nucleotides: TGTGCCAGCAGTTCCGGGACTAGCGGTACTAATGAGCAGTTCTTC.

The DNA for the CDR3 is TGTGCCAGCAGTTCCGGGGGAGGGGCCAAAAACATTCAGTACTTC. This sequence encodes CASSSGGGAKNIQYF. The gene calls are TRBV28 and TRBJ2-4; 7 nucleotides agree with TRBD2. The CDR3 has 15 amino acids. In germline, CDR1 is MDHEN, CDR2 SYDVKM. The junction had 4 bases not matched to a gene; V was cut back by 4 bases and J by 1 base.

V and J are TRBV28 and TRBJ1-4, with no clear D. The CDR3 totals 12 residues. CDR1 and CDR2 from the germline V gene are MDHEN and SYDVKM. Trimming removed 5 bases at V and 8 bases at J, with 9 bases between. CDR3 sequence: CASSSVREKLFF. CDR3 in DNA: TGTGCCAGCAGTAGCGTGAGAGAAAAACTGTTTTTT.